Only one count was recorded for the clone carrying this T cell receptor (beta chain). Its specificity is unknown. V dropped 5 bases and J dropped 2 bases, with 8 bases sitting between them. CDR1 is SEHNR and CDR2 is FQNEAQ in the germline V gene (reference sequence). The CDR3 has 13 amino acids. The data derive from a study of shared clonotypes between healthy human individuals. Whole-study results and caveats: Despite large depth, rarefaction showed incomplete sorted-subset sequencing. Between four donors, naive CD4 clonotypes were shared at a level of about 5%.

The split of CD4+ cells yielded CD45RA+ naive and CD45RA-negative memory subsets. Generated by immunoSEQ multiplex PCR, the TCRdb table keeps only in-frame clones and is missing some. This sample has 640,000 or so clones, with about two thirds found just once. The sequenced sample consisted of memory CD4+ T cells sorted from blood. Subset described: CD45RA-negative fraction. The receptor comes from a woman aged 25 to 45 in good health. V usage is TRBV7-9 and J usage is TRBJ2-3, with no clear D. CDR3 amino acids: CASSLDLTDTQYF. CDR3 DNA: TGTGCCAGCAGCCTCGATCTCACAGATACGCAGTATTTT. Supplemented by reference TRBV7-9 and TRBJ2-3, the full variable domain reads DTGVSQNPRHKITKRGQNVTFRCDPISEHNRLYWYRQTLGQGPEFLTYFQNEAQLEKSRLLSDRFSAERPKGSFSTLEIQRTEQGDSAMYLCASSLDLTDTQYFGPGTRLTVL.